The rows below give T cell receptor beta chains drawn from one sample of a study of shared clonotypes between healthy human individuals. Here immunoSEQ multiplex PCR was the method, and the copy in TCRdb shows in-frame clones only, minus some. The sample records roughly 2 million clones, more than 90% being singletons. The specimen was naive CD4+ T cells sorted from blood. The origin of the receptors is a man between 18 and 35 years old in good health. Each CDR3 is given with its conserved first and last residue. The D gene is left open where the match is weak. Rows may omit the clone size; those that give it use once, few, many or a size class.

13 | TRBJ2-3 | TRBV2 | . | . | CASLSEFTDTQYF | TGTGCCAGCCTTAGCGAGTTCACAGATACGCAGTATTTT
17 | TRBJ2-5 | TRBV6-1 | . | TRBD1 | CASSEGIKGQGRETQYF | TGTGCCAGCAGTGAGGGGATAAAGGGACAGGGGCGAGAGACCCAGTACTTC
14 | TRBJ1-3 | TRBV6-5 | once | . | CASSRQTSGNTIYF | TGTGCCAGCAGCCGACAGACTTCTGGAAACACCATATATTTT
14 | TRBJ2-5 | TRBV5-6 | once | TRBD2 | CASSSVGLVETQYF | TGTGCCAGCAGCTCGGTAGGACTAGTAGAGACCCAGTACTTC
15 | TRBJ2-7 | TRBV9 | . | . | CASSSRHNQYYEQYF | TGTGCCAGCAGCTCCAGACATAATCAATACTACGAGCAGTACTTC
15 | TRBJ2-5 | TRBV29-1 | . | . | CSVDGVAGSRETQYF | TGCAGCGTTGACGGGGTTGCAGGATCTCGAGAGACCCAGTACTTC
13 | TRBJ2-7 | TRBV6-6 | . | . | CASSYATNYEQYF | TGTGCCAGCAGTTACGCGACGAACTACGAGCAGTACTTC
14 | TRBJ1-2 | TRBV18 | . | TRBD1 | CASSPEGQSYGYTF | TGTGCCAGCTCACCCGAGGGACAGTCATATGGCTACACCTTC
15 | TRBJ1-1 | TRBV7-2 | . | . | CASSLVRTVNTEAFF | TGTGCCAGCAGCTTAGTACGGACGGTGAACACTGAAGCTTTCTTT
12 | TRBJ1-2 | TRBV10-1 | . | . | CASSDSEYGYTF | TGCGCCAGCAGTGATTCCGAGTATGGCTACACCTTC
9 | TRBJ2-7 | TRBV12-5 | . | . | CASAYEQYF | TGTGCTAGCGCCTACGAGCAGTACTTC
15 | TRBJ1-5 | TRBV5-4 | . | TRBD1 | CASSWGGGGNQPQHF | TGTGCCAGCAGCTGGGGAGGGGGCGGCAATCAGCCCCAGCATTTT
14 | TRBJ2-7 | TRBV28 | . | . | CASSFGLSEYEQYF | TGTGCCAGCAGTTTCGGACTATCGGAATACGAGCAGTACTTC
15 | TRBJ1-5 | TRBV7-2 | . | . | CASSLGGLSNQPQHF | TGTGCCAGCAGCTTAGGTGGCCTTAGCAATCAGCCCCAGCATTTT
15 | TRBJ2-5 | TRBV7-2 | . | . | CASSLGLGTWQTQYF | TGTGCCAGCAGCTTAGGACTCGGGACGTGGCAGACCCAGTACTTC
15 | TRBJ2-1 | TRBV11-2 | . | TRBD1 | CASSFRDRGRNEQFF | TGTGCCAGCAGCTTCCGGGACAGGGGGCGGAATGAGCAGTTCTTC
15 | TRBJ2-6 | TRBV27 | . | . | CASSSQGSGANVLTF | TGTGCCAGCAGTTCCCAGGGCTCTGGGGCCAACGTCCTGACTTTC
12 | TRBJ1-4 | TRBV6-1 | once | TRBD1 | CASNRGNEKLFF | TGTGCCAGCAACAGGGGTAATGAAAAACTGTTTTTT
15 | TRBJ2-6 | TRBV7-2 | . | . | CASRQRHLGANVLTF | TGTGCCAGCAGACAGAGGCACCTCGGGGCCAACGTCCTGACTTTC
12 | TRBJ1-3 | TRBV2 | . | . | CASKFSGNTIYF | TGTGCCAGCAAGTTCTCTGGAAACACCATATATTTT
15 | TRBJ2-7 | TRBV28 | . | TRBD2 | CASSLSGLGTYEQYF | TGTGCCAGCAGTTTATCGGGACTAGGTACCTACGAGCAGTACTTC
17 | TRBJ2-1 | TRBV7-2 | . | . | CASSLVWSYSSYNEQFF | TGTGCCAGCAGCTTAGTTTGGTCGTATAGCTCCTACAATGAGCAGTTCTTC
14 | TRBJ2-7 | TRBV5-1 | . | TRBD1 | CASSRDSRLYEQYF | TGCGCCAGCAGTCGGGACAGCCGCCTCTACGAGCAGTACTTC
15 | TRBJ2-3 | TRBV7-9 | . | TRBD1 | CASSPTGLGTDTQYF | TGTGCCAGCAGCCCGACAGGGTTGGGCACAGATACGCAGTATTTT
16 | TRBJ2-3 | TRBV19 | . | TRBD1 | CASSIGTGGSTDTQYF | TGTGCCAGTAGTATAGGGACAGGGGGAAGCACAGATACGCAGTATTTT
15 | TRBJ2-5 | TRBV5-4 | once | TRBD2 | CASSPRGGAGETQYF | TGTGCCAGCAGCCCTCGCGGGGGGGCCGGGGAGACCCAGTACTTC
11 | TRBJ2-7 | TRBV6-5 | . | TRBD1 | CASSQGVRQYF | TGTGCCAGCTCCCAGGGGGTCAGGCAGTACTTC
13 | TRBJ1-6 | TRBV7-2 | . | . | CASSLDFFSPLHF | TGTGCCAGCAGCTTAGACTTTTTTTCACCCCTCCACTTT
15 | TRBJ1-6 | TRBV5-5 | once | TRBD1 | CASSSTGDWGSPLHF | TGTGCCAGCAGCTCGACAGGGGATTGGGGTTCACCCCTCCACTTT
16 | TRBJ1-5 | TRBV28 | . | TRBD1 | CASNEGGAYSNQPQHF | TGTGCCAGCAACGAAGGGGGCGCTTATAGCAATCAGCCCCAGCATTTT
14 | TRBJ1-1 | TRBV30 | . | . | CAWSRTKGSTEAFF | TGTGCCTGGAGTAGGACGAAGGGGAGCACTGAAGCTTTCTTT
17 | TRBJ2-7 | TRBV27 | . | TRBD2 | CASSLSGASGIVYEQYF | TGTGCCAGCAGTTTATCGGGAGCTAGCGGGATTGTCTACGAGCAGTACTTC
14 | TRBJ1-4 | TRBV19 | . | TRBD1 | CASSATGANEKLFF | TGTGCCAGTAGTGCGACAGGGGCTAATGAAAAACTGTTTTTT
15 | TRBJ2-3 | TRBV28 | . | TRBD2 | CATPSREESTDTQYF | TGTGCCACCCCATCACGGGAGGAGAGCACAGATACGCAGTATTTT
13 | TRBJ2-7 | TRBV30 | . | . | CAWTRVVTYEQYF | TGTGCCTGGACCCGGGTCGTAACCTACGAGCAGTACTTC
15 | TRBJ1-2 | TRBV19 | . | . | CASSIGQGANYGYTF | TGTGCCAGTAGTATCGGGCAGGGCGCTAACTATGGCTACACCTTC
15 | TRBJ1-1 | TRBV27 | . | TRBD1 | CASSLRQGMNTEAFF | TGTGCCAGCAGTTTACGACAGGGGATGAACACTGAAGCTTTCTTT
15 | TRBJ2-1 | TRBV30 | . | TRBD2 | CAWTQRLAGNNEQFF | TGTGCCTGGACTCAGAGACTAGCGGGAAATAATGAGCAGTTCTTC
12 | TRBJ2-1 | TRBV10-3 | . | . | CAISETYNEQFF | TGTGCCATCAGTGAGACCTACAATGAGCAGTTCTTC
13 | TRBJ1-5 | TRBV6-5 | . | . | CASTRGRNQPQHF | TGTGCCAGCACGAGGGGACGCAATCAGCCCCAGCATTTT
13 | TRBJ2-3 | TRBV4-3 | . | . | CASSQPSDKVKYF | TGCGCCAGCAGCCAACCCTCGGACAAGGTTAAATATTTT
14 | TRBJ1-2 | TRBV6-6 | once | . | CASSYSLRFDVYTF | TGTGCCAGCAGTTACTCTCTCAGATTTGATGTTTACACCTTC
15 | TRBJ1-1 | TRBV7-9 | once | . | CASSSGVIGNTEAFF | TGTGCCAGCAGCTCTGGGGTGATTGGGAACACTGAAGCTTTCTTT
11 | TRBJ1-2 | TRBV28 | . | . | CASSSGYGYTF | TGTGCCAGCAGTTCTGGTTATGGCTACACCTTC
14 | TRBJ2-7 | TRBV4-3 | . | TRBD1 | CASSQGYRGYEQYF | TGCGCCAGCAGCCAAGGGTACAGGGGATACGAGCAGTACTTC
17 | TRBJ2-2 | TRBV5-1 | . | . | CASSLRYNGLNTGELFF | TGCGCCAGCAGCTTGAGGTATAATGGCCTGAACACCGGGGAGCTGTTTTTT
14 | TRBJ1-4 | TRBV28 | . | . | CASSAQGGGEKLFF | TGTGCCAGCAGCGCACAGGGTGGCGGCGAAAAACTGTTTTTT
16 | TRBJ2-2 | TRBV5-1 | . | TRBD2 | CASSPFMSGDTGELFF | TGCGCCAGCAGCCCGTTTATGAGCGGGGATACCGGGGAGCTGTTTTTT
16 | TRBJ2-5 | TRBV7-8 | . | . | CASSLEPLTLQETQYF | TGTGCCAGCAGCTTAGAGCCCCTGACGCTACAAGAGACCCAGTACTTC
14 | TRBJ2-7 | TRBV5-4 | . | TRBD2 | CASSPPGREYEQYF | TGTGCCAGCAGCCCGCCCGGGAGGGAATACGAGCAGTACTTC
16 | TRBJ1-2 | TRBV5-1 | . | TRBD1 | CASSLSGTGLDYGYTF | TGCGCCAGCAGCTTGTCCGGGACAGGGCTCGACTATGGCTACACCTTC
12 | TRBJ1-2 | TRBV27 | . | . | CASSFGGNGYTF | TGTGCCAGCAGTTTCGGGGGGAATGGCTACACCTTC
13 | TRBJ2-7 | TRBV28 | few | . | CASSSGTTYEQYF | TGTGCCAGCAGTTCCGGAACTACCTACGAGCAGTACTTC
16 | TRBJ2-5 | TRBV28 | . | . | CASSIAGGGPQETQYF | TGTGCCAGCAGTATTGCAGGGGGGGGCCCTCAAGAGACCCAGTACTTC